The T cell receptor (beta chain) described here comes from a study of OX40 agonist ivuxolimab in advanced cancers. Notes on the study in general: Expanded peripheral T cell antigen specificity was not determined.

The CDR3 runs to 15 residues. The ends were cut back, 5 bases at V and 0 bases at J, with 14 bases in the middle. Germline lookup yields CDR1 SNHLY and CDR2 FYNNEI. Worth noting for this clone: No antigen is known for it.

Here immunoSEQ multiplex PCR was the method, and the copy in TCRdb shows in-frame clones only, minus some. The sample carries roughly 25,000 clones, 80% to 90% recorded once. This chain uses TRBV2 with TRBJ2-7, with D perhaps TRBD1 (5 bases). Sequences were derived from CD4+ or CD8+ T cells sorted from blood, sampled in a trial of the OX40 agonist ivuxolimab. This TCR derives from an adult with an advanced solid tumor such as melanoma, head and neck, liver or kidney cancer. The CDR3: CASSSSGIGSYEQYF. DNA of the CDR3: TGTGCCAGCAGTTCCTCAGGGATAGGCTCCTACGAGCAGTACTTC.